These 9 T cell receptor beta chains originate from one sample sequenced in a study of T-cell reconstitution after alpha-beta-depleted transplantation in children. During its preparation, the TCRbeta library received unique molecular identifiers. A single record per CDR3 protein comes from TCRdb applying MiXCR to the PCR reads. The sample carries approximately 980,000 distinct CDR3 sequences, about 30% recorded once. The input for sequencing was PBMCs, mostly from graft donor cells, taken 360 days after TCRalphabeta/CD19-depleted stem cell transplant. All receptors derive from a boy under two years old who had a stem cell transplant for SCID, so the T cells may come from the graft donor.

CDR3 sequence reads: CASSLGAPSNQPQHF. In nucleotides, the CDR3 is TGTGCCAGCAGCTTGGGAGCCCCCAGCAATCAGCCCCAGCATTTT. V and J are TRBV7-8 and TRBJ1-5; unclear D gene. The germline CDR1 and CDR2 sequences are SGHVS and FQNEAQ. The CDR3 spans 15 residues. V was cut by 3 bases and J by 1 base, with 10 bases left in between.

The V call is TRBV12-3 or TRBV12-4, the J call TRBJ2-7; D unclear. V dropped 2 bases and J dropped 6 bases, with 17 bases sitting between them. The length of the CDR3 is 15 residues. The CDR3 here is CASSLRLASGLEQYF. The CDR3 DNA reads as TGTGCCAGCAGTTTAAGGCTGGCATCGGGCCTCGAGCAGTACTTC.

CDR3 DNA sequence: TGTGCCAGCAGCCGATCCATGGCAGTTCCAACCTACGAGCAGTACTTC. Its protein product is CASSRSMAVPTYEQYF. The chain carries TRBV7-2 and TRBJ2-7; D is unresolved. Germline V gene data show CDR1 as SGHTA and CDR2 as FQGNSA. V lost 5 bases to trimming and J lost 2 bases, with 19 bases between them. There are 16 residues in the CDR3.

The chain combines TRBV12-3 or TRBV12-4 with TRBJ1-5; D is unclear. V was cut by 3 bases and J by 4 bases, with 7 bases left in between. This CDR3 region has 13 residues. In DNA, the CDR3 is TGTGCCAGCAGTTTGACCGAGAATCAGCCCCAGCATTTT. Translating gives CASSLTENQPQHF.

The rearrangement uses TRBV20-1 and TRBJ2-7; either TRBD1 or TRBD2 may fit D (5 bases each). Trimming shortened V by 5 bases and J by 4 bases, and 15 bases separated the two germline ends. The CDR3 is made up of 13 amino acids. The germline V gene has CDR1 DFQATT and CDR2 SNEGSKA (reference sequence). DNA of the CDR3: TGCAGTGCTTCCCGGGACGGACTTTACGAGCAGTACTTC. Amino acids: CSASRDGLYEQYF.

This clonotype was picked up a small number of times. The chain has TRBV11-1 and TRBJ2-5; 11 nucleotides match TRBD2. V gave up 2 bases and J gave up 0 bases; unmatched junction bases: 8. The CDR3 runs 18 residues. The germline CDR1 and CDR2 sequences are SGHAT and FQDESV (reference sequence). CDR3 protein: CASSLKLAGALYQETQYF. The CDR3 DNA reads TGTGCCAGCAGCTTAAAACTAGCGGGGGCCTTGTACCAAGAGACCCAGTACTTC.

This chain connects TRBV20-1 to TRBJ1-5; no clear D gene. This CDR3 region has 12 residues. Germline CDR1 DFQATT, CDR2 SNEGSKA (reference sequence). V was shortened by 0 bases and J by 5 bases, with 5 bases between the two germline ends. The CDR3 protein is CSARDWDQPQHF. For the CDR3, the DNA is TGCAGTGCTAGAGATTGGGATCAGCCCCAGCATTTT.

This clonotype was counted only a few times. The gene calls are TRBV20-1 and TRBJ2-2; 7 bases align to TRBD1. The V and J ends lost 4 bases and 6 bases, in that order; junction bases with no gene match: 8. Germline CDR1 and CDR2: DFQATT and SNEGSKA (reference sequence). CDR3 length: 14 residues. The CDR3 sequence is CSANQDRVPGELFF. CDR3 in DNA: TGCAGTGCTAACCAAGACAGGGTCCCCGGGGAGCTGTTTTTT.

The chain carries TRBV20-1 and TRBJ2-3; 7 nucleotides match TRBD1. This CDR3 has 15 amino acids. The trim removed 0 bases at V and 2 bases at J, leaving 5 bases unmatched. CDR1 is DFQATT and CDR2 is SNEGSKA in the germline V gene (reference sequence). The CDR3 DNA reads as TGCAGTGCTAGAGATCGACAGGGCTTCACAGATACGCAGTATTTT. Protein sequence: CSARDRQGFTDTQYF.